The 9 T cell receptor beta chains reported below all come from one sample, sequenced in a study of PD-L1 blockade in urothelial cancer. Time point defined: pretreatment peripheral blood. The repertoire was sequenced with immunoSEQ multiplex PCR; TCRdb's copy has only in-frame clones and lacks some. This table has 60,000 to 70,000 clones, approximately 81% appearing once. Sequences were derived from PBMCs, sampled around atezolizumab (anti-PD-L1) treatment. Receptor source: an older man with urothelial cancer.

The chain joins TRBV29-1 to TRBJ2-7; perhaps TRBD1 as D (5 bases). The CDR3 spans 13 residues. Trimming stripped 5 bases from V and 0 bases from J, with 11 bases between. CDR1 and CDR2 (germline): SQVTM, ANQGSEA. The CDR3: CSVSQGSSYEQYF. The DNA for the CDR3 is TGCAGCGTTAGCCAGGGTAGCTCCTACGAGCAGTACTTC.

The gene calls are TRBV29-1 and TRBJ1-1; perhaps TRBD1 as D (5 bases). Germline loops: CDR1 SQVTM, CDR2 ANQGSEA. The CDR3 loop spans 14 amino acids. V was pared by 7 bases and J by 3 bases, with 18 bases between. The CDR3 nucleotides are TGCAGCGCTCAAGCCCGAGGGGAGGACACTGAAGCTTTCTTT. Translated, it gives CSAQARGEDTEAFF.

This clone occurred a few times. V usage is TRBV29-1 and J usage is TRBJ1-2; 7 positions match TRBD1. CDR1 and CDR2 (germline): SQVTM, ANQGSEA. J lost 4 bases, V lost 6 bases, and 11 bases had no gene match. CDR3 size: 14 residues. This CDR3 is CSVADRVYPYGYTF. In nucleotides, the CDR3 is TGCAGCGTGGCCGACAGGGTCTACCCCTATGGCTACACCTTC. Together with reference TRBV29-1 and TRBJ1-2, the CDR3 gives the full variable domain: SAVISQKPSRDICQRGTSLTIQCQVDSQVTMMFWYRQQPGQSLTLIATANQGSEATYESGFVIDKFPISRPNLTFSTLTVSNMSPEDSSIYLCSVADRVYPYGYTFGSGTRLTVV.

The chain employs TRBV18 and TRBJ2-1; 14 bases agree with TRBD2. V was pared by 0 bases and J by 5 bases, with 0 bases of the junction left unmatched. Per germline, CDR1 KGHSH and CDR2 LQKENI. The CDR3 totals 16 residues. This CDR3 is CASSPPGLAGDNEQFF. As DNA, the CDR3 is TGTGCCAGCTCACCACCGGGACTAGCGGGAGACAATGAGCAGTTCTTC. The variable domain in full, with the rest retrieved from reference TRBV18 and TRBJ2-1, is NAGVMQNPRHLVRRRGQEARLRCSPMKGHSHVYWYRQLPEEGLKFMVYLQKENIIDESGMPKERFSAEFPKEGPSILRIQQVVRGDSAAYFCASSPPGLAGDNEQFFGPGTRLTVL.

The chain joins TRBV7-8 to TRBJ2-7; unclear D gene. Looked up from germline, CDR1 is SGHVS and CDR2 is FQNEAQ. CDR3 size: 13 residues. V gave up 1 base and J gave up 3 bases, with 7 bases separating them. The DNA for the CDR3 is TGTGCCAGCAGCTTAGACACGCTCTACGAGCAGTACTTC. Its translation is CASSLDTLYEQYF.

The rearrangement uses TRBV19 and TRBJ1-3; possibly TRBD1 for D (5 bases). The CDR3 loop spans 15 amino acids. Trimming stripped 6 bases from V and 0 bases from J, with 12 bases between. Germline assignment: CDR1 LNHDA and CDR2 SQIVND (reference sequence). CDR3 amino acids: CASSRGLSSGNTIYF. In DNA, the CDR3 is TGTGCCAGTAGCCGGGGACTTAGCTCTGGAAACACCATATATTTT.

The chain joins TRBV5-1 to TRBJ2-3; tentative D call: TRBD2 (6 bases). Trimming removed 3 bases at V and 4 bases at J, with 15 bases between. Germline values: CDR1 SGHRS, CDR2 YFSETQ. The CDR3 length is 15 residues. CDR3 DNA sequence: TGCGCCAGCAGCTCGGGACTGTTTACGGCAGATACGCAGTATTTT. Translation gives CASSSGLFTADTQYF.

This clone was counted a single time. V and J are TRBV7-3 and TRBJ2-1; TRBD2 might be the D (6 bases). Germline-derived CDR1 and CDR2 are SGHTA and FQGTGA. The V end lost 2 bases, the J end lost 4 bases, and 12 bases lay between the germline ends. This CDR3 region has 15 residues. CDR3 region: CASSLASGLYNEQFF. CDR3 nucleotides: TGTGCCAGCAGCTTAGCCAGCGGGCTATACAATGAGCAGTTCTTC.

Only a few counts were recorded for this clone. The J gene is TRBJ2-7, the V gene TRBV6-5; 7 nucleotides agree with TRBD2. The ends lost 7 bases at V and 6 bases at J; junction bases unmatched: 9. From germline, CDR1 is MNHEY and CDR2 SVGAGI. The length of the CDR3 is 13 residues. The CDR3 loop reads CASTGTTEFEQYF. The CDR3 DNA reads as TGTGCCAGCACGGGGACTACCGAGTTCGAGCAGTACTTC.